The clone carrying this T cell receptor beta chain was counted a few times. Antigen specificity is unknown. The sample originates from a study of regulatory T cells in long-lasting Graves disease. General study findings and limits: Favored usage of TRBV28, TRBJ1-2 and TRBJ2-5 was recorded in persistent disease.

HTBI primers from iRepertoire and Arm-PCR of CDR3 regions yielded the TCR beta libraries. TCRdb itself ran the multiplex PCR reads through MiXCR, one entry per CDR3 protein. The sample has 400,000 to 450,000 distinct CDR3 sequences; just under 15% are singletons. The CDR3 sequence is 13 residues long. Trimming removed 3 bases from V and 1 base from J, with 8 bases in between. Germline CDR1 and CDR2: DFQATT and SNEGSKA (reference sequence). The time point denotes: newly diagnosed GD, antithyroid drugs for less than 3 months. Construction of the TCR library relied on RNA isolated from PBMCs. The same specimen was also included in a second study, on T cells in Graves' hyperthyroidism and ophthalmopathy.

The clonotype originates from a woman in her twenties or thirties with Graves disease. The chain combines TRBV20-1 with TRBJ2-3, with D hard to call. The sample consisted of peripheral blood mononuclear cells (PBMCs), taken at new diagnosis, from a patient treated with antithyroid drugs. CDR3 region: CSASRFGTDTQYF. CDR3 coding DNA: TGCAGTGCTAGTCGGTTTGGCACAGATACGCAGTATTTT.